These 2 T cell receptor beta chains were sequenced from one sample in a study of neurological immune-mediated disorders. One entry per CDR3 protein results from TCRdb running MiXCR on the 5' RACE reads. The sample lists roughly 20,000 distinct CDR3 sequences, 6% to 8% occurring once. The sample was CD8+ T cells from blood. Source of these receptors: a woman under 40 with HTLV-1-associated myelopathy (HAM/TSP).

The CDR3 bases are TGTGCCAGCAGCCAAGGTGAAGCCCCGGACACAGATACGCAGTATTTT. Amino acid sequence: CASSQGEAPDTDTQYF. The genes are TRBV4-2 and TRBJ2-3; no clear D gene. V shed 1 base and J shed 2 bases, with 13 bases lying between them. Per germline, CDR1 LGHNA and CDR2 YNFKEQ. There are 16 residues in the CDR3.

This clonotype was picked up many times. For the CDR3, the DNA is TGTGCCAGCAGCCTCGACGGCCCCGGTGACGGAAACACCATATATTTT. It codes for CASSLDGPGDGNTIYF. The chain couples TRBV7-9 to TRBJ1-3; the D is unclear. Germline V gene data show CDR1 as SEHNR and CDR2 as FQNEAQ (reference sequence). Trimming took off 5 bases at V and 4 bases at J, with 18 bases between the two ends. The CDR3 consists of 16 residues.